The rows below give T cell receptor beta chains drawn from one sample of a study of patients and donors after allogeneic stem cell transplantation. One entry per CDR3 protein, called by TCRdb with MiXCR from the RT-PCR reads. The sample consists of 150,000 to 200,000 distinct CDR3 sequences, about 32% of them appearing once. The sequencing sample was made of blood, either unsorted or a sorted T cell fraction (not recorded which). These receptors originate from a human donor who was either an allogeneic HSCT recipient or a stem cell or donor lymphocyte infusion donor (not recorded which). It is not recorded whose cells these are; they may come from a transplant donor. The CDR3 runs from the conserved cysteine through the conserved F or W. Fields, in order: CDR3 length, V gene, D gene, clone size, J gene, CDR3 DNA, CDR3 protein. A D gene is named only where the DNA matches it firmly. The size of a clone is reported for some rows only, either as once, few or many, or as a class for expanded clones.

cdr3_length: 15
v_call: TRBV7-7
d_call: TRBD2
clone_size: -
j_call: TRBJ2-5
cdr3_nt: TGTGCTAGCAGCCCGAATAGCGGGTCCCAAGAGACCCAGTACTTC
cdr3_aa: CASSPNSGSQETQYF

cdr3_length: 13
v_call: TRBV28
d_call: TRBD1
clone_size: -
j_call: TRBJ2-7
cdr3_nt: TGTGCCAGCACGGGACAGCCCCTCTACGAGCAGTACTTC
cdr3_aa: CASTGQPLYEQYF

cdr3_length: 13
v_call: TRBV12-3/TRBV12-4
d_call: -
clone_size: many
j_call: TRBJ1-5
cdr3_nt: TGTGCCAGCAAGGGGCAGATCAATCAGCCCCAGCATTTT
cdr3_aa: CASKGQINQPQHF

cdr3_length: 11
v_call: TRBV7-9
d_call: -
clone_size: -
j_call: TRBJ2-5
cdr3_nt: TGTGCCAGCAGCGAGACGGAGACCCAGTACTTC
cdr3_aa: CASSETETQYF

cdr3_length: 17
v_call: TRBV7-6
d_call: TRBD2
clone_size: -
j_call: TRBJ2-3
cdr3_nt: TGTGCCAGCAGCTCCGATCCGGAGCGGGAGACCACAGATACGCAGTATTTT
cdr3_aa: CASSSDPERETTDTQYF

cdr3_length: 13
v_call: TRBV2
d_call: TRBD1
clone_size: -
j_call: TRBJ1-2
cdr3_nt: TGTGCCAGCAGATACTGGGACAGGGCTCGATGCACCTTC
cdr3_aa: CASRYWDRARCTF

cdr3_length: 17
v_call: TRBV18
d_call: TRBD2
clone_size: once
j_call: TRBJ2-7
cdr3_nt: TGTGCCAGCTCACCTCGGGGACTAGCGAGGAGCTCCTACGAGCAGTACTTC
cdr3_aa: CASSPRGLARSSYEQYF

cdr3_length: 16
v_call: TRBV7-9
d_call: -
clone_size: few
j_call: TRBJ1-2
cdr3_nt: TGTGCCAGCAGCCCGAGACAGTATCCAGTCTCGGATGGCTACACCTTC
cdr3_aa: CASSPRQYPVSDGYTF

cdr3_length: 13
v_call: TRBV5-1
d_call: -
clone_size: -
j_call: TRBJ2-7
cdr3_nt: TGCGCCAGCAGCTTTCTTAGCTCCTACGAGCAGTACTTC
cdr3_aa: CASSFLSSYEQYF

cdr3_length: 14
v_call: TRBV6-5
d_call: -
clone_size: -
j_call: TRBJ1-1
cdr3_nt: TGTGCCAGCAACCGGGGCCCCTCCGCGACTGAAGCTTTCTTT
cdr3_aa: CASNRGPSATEAFF

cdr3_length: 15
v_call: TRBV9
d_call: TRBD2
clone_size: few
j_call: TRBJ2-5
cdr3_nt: TGTGCCAGCAGCGTAGCGGGAGGATCCCAAGAGACCCAGTACTTC
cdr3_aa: CASSVAGGSQETQYF

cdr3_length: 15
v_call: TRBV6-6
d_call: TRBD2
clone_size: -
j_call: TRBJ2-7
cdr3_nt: TGTGCCAGCAGTACCCCCTTAGCGGGCGCCTACGAGCAGTACTTC
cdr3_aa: CASSTPLAGAYEQYF

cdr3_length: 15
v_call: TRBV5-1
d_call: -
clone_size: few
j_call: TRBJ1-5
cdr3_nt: TGCGCCAGCAGCTTGGGGGGTTATAGCAATCAGCCCCAGCATTTT
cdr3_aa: CASSLGGYSNQPQHF

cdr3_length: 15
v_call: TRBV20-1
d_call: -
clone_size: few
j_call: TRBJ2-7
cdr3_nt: TGCAGTGCTAGAGGTTTAGCGAGGACCCCCTACGAGCAGTACTTC
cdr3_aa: CSARGLARTPYEQYF

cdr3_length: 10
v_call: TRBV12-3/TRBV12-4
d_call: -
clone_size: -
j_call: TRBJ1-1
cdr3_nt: TGTGCCAGCAGGGGCACTGAAGCTTTCTTT
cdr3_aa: CASRGTEAFF

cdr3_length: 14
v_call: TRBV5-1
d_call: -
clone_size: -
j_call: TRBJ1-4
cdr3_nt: TGCGCCAGCAGCTTGTCGGCCCTCAATGAAAAACTGTTTTTT
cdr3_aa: CASSLSALNEKLFF

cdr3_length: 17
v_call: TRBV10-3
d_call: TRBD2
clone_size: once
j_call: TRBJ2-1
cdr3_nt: TGTGCCATCAGTGAGATATTGCTAGCGGGAGCCTACAATGAGCAGTTCTTC
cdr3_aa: CAISEILLAGAYNEQFF

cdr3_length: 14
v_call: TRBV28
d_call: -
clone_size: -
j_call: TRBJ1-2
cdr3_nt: TGTGCCAGCAGTTTATCGGCAGTGGGCTATGGCTACACCTTC
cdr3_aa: CASSLSAVGYGYTF

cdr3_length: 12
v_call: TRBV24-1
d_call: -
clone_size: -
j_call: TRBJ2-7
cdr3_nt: TGTGCCACCAGTGATTGGGGCTACGAGCAGTACTTC
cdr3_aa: CATSDWGYEQYF

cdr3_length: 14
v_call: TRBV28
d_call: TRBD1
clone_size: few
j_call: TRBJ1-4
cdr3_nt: TGTGCCAGCACTACGGGACAGGGCCATGAAAAACTGTTTTTT
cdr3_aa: CASTTGQGHEKLFF

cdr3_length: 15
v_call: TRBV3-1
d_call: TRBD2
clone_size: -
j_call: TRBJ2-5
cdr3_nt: TGTGCCAGCAGCCAACAGCGGGGGAACCAAGAGACCCAGTACTTC
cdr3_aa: CASSQQRGNQETQYF

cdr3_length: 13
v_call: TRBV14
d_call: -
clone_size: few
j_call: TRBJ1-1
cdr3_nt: TGTGCCAGCAGCCAGGGCCTCTCCACTGAAGCTTTCTTT
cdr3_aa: CASSQGLSTEAFF

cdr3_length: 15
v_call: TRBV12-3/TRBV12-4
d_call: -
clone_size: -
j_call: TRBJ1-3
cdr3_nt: TGTGCCAGCAGTTTTCAAAGGCTTTCTGGAAACACCATATATTTT
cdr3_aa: CASSFQRLSGNTIYF

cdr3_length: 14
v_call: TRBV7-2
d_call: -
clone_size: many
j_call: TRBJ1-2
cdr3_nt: TGTGCCAGCAGCCTCGGCAGGCCCGTCTATGGCTACACCTTC
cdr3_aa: CASSLGRPVYGYTF

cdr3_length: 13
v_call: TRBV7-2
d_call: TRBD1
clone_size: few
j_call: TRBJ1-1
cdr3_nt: TGTGCCAGCAGCCGCGGACAGGGAGCTGAAGCTTTCTTT
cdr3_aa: CASSRGQGAEAFF

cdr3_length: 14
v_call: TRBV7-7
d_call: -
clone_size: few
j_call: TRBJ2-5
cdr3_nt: TGTGCTAGCAGCTTAGACCTCAGCATAGGGACCCAGTACTTC
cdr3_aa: CASSLDLSIGTQYF

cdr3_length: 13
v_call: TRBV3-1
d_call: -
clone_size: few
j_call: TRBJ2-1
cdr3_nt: TGTGCCAGCAGCCAAGCACCTTACAATGAGCAGTTCTTC
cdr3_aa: CASSQAPYNEQFF

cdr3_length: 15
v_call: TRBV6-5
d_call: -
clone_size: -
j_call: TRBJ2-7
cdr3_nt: TGTGCCAGCAGAAGACAAGGGACTGGCCTTTACGAGCAGTACTTC
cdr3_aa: CASRRQGTGLYEQYF

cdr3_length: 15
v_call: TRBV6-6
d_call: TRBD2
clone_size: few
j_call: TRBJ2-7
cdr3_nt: TGTGCCAGCAGGCCGGGGACTAGCGGTCCCTACGAGCAGTACTTC
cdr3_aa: CASRPGTSGPYEQYF

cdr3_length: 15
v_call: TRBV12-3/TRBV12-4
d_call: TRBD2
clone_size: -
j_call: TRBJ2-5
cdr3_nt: TGTGCCAGCACCCGACTAGCGCTTTTGGGGGAGACCCAGTACTTC
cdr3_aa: CASTRLALLGETQYF

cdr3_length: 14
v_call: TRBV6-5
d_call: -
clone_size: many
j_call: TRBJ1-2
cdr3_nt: TGTGCCAGCAGTTATGGCATCGGCCACTATGGCTACACCTTC
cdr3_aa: CASSYGIGHYGYTF

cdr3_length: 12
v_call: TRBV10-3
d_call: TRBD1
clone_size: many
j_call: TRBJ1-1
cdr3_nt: TGTGCCATGGGACAGCAGAACACTGAAGCTTTCTTT
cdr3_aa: CAMGQQNTEAFF

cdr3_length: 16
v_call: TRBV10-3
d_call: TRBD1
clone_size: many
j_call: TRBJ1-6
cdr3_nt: TGTGCCATCAGCCCGGGACAGGGGTATACTAATTCACCCCTCCACTTT
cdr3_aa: CAISPGQGYTNSPLHF

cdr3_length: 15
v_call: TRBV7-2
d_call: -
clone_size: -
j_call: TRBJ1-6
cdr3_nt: TGTGCCAGCACCGCCTGGGTTGCTAATAATTCACCCCTCCACTTT
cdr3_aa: CASTAWVANNSPLHF

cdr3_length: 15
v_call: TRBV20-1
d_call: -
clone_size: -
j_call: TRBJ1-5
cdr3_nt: TGCAGTGCTTTAAGACCAGGCCTAGCGGTTCAGCCCCAGCATTTT
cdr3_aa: CSALRPGLAVQPQHF

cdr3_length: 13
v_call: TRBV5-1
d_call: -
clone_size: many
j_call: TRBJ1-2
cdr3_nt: TGCGCCAGCAGCTTCGGCTTGGGCTATGGCTACACCTTC
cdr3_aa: CASSFGLGYGYTF

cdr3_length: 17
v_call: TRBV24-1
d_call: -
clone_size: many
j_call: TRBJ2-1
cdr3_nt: TGTGCCACCAGTGATGGGGGGACGGGTAGTTCTTACAATGAGCAGTTCTTC
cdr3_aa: CATSDGGTGSSYNEQFF

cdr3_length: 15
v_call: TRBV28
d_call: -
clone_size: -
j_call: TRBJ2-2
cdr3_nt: TGTGCCAGCAGTTTAGAAGCCCGGTACACCGGGGAGCTGTTTTTT
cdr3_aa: CASSLEARYTGELFF

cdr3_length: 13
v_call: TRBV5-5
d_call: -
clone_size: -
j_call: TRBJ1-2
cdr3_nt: TGTGCCAGCAGCTGGGCCACAAACTATGGCTACACCTTC
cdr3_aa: CASSWATNYGYTF

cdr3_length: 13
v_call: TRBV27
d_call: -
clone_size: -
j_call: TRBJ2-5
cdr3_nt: TGTGCCAGCAGTTTGAGTGAATGGGAGACCCAGTACTTC
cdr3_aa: CASSLSEWETQYF

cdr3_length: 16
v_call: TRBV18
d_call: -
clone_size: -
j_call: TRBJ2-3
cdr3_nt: TGTGCCAGCTCACCCCTAACTAGCAGTAGCACAGATACGCAGTATTTT
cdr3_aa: CASSPLTSSSTDTQYF

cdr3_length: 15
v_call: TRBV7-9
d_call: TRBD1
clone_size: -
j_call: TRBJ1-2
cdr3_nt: TGTGCCAGCAGCTTTGGGTGGGACAGGGTCTATGGCTACACCTTC
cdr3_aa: CASSFGWDRVYGYTF

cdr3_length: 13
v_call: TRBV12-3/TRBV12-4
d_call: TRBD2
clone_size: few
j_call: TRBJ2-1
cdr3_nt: TGTGCCAGCAGTTCTAGCGGGAAAAATGAGCAGTTCTTC
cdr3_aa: CASSSSGKNEQFF

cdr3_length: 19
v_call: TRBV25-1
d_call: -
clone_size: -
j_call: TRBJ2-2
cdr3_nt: TGTGCCAGCAGTGAATATTATTTCGTACCAGACTTAGACACCGGGGAGCTGTTTTTT
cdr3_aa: CASSEYYFVPDLDTGELFF

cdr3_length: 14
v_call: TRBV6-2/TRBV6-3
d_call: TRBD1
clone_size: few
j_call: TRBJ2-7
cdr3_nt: TGTGCCAGCAGTTACTGGGACAGGGAAGGCGAGCAGTACTTC
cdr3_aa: CASSYWDREGEQYF

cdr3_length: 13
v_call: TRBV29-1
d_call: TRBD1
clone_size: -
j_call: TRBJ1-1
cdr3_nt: TGCAGCGTTGCGGGGACAGCCTACACTGAAGCTTTCTTT
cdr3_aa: CSVAGTAYTEAFF

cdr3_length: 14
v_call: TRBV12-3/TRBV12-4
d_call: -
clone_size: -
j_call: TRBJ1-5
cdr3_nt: TGTGCCAGCAGTTTGGCCGCAGGGTCTCAGCCCCAGCATTTT
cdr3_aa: CASSLAAGSQPQHF

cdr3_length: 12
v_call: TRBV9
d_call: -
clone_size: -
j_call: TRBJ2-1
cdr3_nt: TGTGCCAGCAGCGTAGTACACAATGAGCAGTTCTTC
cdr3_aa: CASSVVHNEQFF

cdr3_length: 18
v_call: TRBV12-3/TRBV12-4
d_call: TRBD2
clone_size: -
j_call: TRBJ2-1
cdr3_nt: TGTGCCAGCAGAGTCCCGGGACTAGCGAGACCCCTCTACAATGAGCAGTTCTTC
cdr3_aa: CASRVPGLARPLYNEQFF